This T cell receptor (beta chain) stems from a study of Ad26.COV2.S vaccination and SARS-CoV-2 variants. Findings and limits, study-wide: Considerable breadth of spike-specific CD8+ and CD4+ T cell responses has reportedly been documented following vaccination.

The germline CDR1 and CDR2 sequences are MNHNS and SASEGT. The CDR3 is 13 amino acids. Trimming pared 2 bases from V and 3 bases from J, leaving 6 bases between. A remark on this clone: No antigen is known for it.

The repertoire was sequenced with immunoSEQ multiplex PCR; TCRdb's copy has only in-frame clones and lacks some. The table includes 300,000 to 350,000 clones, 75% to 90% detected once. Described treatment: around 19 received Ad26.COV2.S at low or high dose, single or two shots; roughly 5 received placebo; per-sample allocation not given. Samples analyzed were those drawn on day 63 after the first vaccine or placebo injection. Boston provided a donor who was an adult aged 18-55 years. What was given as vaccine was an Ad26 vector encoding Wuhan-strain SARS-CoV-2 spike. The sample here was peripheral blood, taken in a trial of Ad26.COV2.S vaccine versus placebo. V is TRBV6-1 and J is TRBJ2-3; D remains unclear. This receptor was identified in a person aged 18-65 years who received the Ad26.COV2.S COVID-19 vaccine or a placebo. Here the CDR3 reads CASSEYVTDTQYF. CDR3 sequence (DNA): TGTGCCAGCAGTGAATATGTAACAGATACGCAGTATTTT.